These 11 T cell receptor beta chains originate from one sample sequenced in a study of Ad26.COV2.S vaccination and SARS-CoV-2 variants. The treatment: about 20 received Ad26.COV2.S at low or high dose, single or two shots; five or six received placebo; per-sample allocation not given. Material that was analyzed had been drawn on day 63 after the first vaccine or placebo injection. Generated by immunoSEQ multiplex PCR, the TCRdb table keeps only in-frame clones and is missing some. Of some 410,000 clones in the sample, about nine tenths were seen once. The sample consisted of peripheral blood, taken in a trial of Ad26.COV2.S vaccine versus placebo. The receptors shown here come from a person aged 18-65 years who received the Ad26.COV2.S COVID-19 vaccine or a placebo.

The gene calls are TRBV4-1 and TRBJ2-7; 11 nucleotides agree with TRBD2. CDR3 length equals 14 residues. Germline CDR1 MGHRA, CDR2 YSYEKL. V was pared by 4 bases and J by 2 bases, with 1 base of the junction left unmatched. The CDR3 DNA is TGCGCCAGCAGCCGACTAGCGGGGACCTACGAGCAGTACTTC. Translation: CASSRLAGTYEQYF.

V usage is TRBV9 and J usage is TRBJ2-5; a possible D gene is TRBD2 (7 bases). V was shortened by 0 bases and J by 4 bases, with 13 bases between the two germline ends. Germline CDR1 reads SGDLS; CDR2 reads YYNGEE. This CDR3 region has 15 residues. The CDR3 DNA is TGTGCCAGCAGCGTAGGGAGGGGGGGCGGAGAGACCCAGTACTTC. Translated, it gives CASSVGRGGGETQYF.

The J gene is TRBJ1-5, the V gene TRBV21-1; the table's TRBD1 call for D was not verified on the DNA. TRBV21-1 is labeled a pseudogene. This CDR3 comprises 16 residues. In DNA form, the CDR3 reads TGTGCCAGCAGCAAAAGGACAGGGCGTAGCAATCAGCCCCAGCATTTT. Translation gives CASSKRTGRSNQPQHF.

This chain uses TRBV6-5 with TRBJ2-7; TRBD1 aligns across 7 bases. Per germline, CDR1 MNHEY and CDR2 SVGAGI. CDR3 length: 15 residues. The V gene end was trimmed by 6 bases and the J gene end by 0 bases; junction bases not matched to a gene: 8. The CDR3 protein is CASRPYRDSSYEQYF. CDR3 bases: TGTGCCAGCAGACCGTATCGGGACAGCTCCTACGAGCAGTACTTC.

CDR3 amino acids: CASSVSGAGQYF. Written as DNA, the CDR3 is TGCGCCAGCAGTGTCTCCGGGGCCGGGCAGTATTTT. This chain uses TRBV10-2 with TRBJ2-3, with D perhaps TRBD1 or TRBD2 (5 bases each). V lost 4 bases and J lost 11, with 13 bases in between. Per germline, CDR1 WSHSY and CDR2 SAAADI. The CDR3 extends over 12 amino acids.

For the CDR3, the DNA is TGTGCCAGCAGCGTATTTCGTAGAGTGACCCGCTCCTACGAGCAGTACTTC. This gives the protein CASSVFRRVTRSYEQYF. The V and J genes are TRBV7-8 and TRBJ2-7, with D unclear. Per the germline V gene, CDR1 is SGHVS and CDR2 is FQNEAQ. Trimming pared 5 bases from V and 0 bases from J, leaving 20 bases between. The CDR3 consists of 17 residues. Variable domain in full (rest from reference TRBV7-8 and TRBJ2-7): GAGVSQSPRYKVAKRGQDVALRCDPISGHVSLFWYQQALGQGPEFLTYFQNEAQLDKSGLPSDRFFAERPEGSVSTLKIQRTQQEDSAVYLCASSVFRRVTRSYEQYFGPGTRLTVT.

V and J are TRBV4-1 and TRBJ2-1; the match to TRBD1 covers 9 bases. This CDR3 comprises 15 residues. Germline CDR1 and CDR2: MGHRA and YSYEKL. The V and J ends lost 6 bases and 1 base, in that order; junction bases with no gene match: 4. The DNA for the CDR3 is TGCGCCAGCAGGGGAGGGACAGGGTCCTACAATGAGCAGTTCTTC. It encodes CASRGGTGSYNEQFF.

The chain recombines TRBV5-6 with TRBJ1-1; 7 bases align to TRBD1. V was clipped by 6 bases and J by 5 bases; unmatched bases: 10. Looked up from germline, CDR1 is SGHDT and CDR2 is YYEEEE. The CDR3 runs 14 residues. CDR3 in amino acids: CASTRGAVWTEAFF. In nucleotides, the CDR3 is TGTGCCAGCACCAGGGGGGCGGTCTGGACTGAAGCTTTCTTT.

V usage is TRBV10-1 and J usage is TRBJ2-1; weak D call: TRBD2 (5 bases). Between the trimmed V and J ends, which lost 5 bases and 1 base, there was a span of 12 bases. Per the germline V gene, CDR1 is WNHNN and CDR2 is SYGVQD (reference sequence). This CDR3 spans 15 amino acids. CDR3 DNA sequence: TGCGCCAGCAGTCGCGGGCTGGAATCCTACAATGAGCAGTTCTTC. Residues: CASSRGLESYNEQFF.

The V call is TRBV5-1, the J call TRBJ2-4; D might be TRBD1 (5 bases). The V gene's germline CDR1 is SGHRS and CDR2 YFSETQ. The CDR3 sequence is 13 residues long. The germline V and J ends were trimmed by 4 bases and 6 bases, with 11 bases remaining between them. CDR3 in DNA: TGCGCCAGCAGCCCTCTTGACAGAAACATTCAGTACTTC. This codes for CASSPLDRNIQYF. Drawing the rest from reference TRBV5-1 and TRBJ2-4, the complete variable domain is KAGVTQTPRYLIKTRGQQVTLSCSPISGHRSVSWYQQTPGQGLQFLFEYFSETQRNKGNFPGRFSGRQFSNSRSEMNVSTLELGDSALYLCASSPLDRNIQYFGAGTRLSVL.

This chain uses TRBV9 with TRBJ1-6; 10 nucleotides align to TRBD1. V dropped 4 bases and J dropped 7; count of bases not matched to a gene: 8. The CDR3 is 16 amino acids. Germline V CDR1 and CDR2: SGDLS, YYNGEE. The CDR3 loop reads CASSMRDRGVNSPLHF. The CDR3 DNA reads TGTGCCAGCAGCATGCGGGACAGGGGAGTCAATTCACCCCTCCACTTT.